The present T cell receptor beta chain was sequenced within a study of blood T cell repertoires in COVID-19. Study as a whole: Sample material is recorded as cDNA or gDNA derived from T cells, B-cell-depleted T cells, or PBMCs.

From germline, CDR1 is GTSNPN and CDR2 SVGIG (reference sequence). This CDR3 comprises 14 residues. Trimming took off 3 bases at V and 0 bases at J, with 11 bases between the two ends. The authors' processing: Amplified reference gene primers provided the basis for estimating nucleated cell counts. Assay used: immunoSEQ multiplex PCR; TCRdb lists only in-frame clones, some missing. The V and J calls and clone size are taken from that table; D and trimming were inferred from the DNA. The repertoire has a few hundred thousand clones, approximately 88% of them found once; the top ten carry around 5%. Donors were grouped by their self-reported clinical history.

The V call is TRBV30, the J call TRBJ1-1; the D gene is possibly TRBD1 (5 bases). The sequencing sample was made of PBMCs or T cells enriched from blood (not recorded which). The source is a man younger than 45 who had recovered from COVID-19. CDR3 coding DNA: TGTGCCTGGAGGTGGGGCTTTTTGAACACTGAAGCTTTCTTT. It codes for CAWRWGFLNTEAFF.